These T cell receptor beta chains were read from a single sample in a study of molecular identifiers for immune sequencing clone quantification. From the PCR reads, TCRdb called clonotypes with MiXCR, one entry per CDR3 protein. This sample has about 640,000 distinct CDR3 sequences, with just under 20% found just once. Material: naive CD8+ T cells from blood, with Jurkat cell RNA spiked in. Every receptor here comes from a human donor in good health. Some libraries in this study had Jurkat cell RNA spiked in. Both conserved end residues are part of each CDR3. A D gene is named only where the DNA matches it firmly. Clone size is shown for a subset of rows, as once, few, many or a class of expanded clone.

CDR3nt: TGTGCCAGCAGCCCAGAGCCGGGACGCTCGACGACGGATACGCAGTATTTT
CDR3aa: CASSPEPGRSTTDTQYF
d_gene: NA
abundance: many
j_gene: TRBJ2-3
v_gene: TRBV6-6

CDR3nt: TGTGCCAGCAGTTCACTACCCGCAAGTTTAGGGGGCGCGTGGACCTACGAGCAGTACTTC
CDR3aa: CASSSLPASLGGAWTYEQYF
d_gene: TRBD1
abundance: NA
j_gene: TRBJ2-7
v_gene: TRBV6-2/TRBV6-3

CDR3nt: TGTGCCAGCAGCTTCCCGGAAAGAAGGACAGATACGCAGTATTTT
CDR3aa: CASSFPERRTDTQYF
d_gene: NA
abundance: many
j_gene: TRBJ2-3
v_gene: TRBV5-8

CDR3nt: TGTGCCAGCCTACACGGAGGGGAGCTGTTTTTT
CDR3aa: CASLHGGELFF
d_gene: NA
abundance: many
j_gene: TRBJ2-2
v_gene: TRBV19

CDR3nt: TGCGCCAGCAGCTTGGCCAGGGGTAATGAGCAGTTCTTC
CDR3aa: CASSLARGNEQFF
d_gene: NA
abundance: many
j_gene: TRBJ2-1
v_gene: TRBV5-1

CDR3nt: TGTGCCAGCAGCTTGAACGCGGGAGCCCCAGAGACCCAGTACTTC
CDR3aa: CASSLNAGAPETQYF
d_gene: TRBD2
abundance: many
j_gene: TRBJ2-5
v_gene: TRBV7-2

CDR3nt: TGCGCCAGCAGCCAAGAAGCGCTGGGCAGAGAAAACTATGGCTACACCTTC
CDR3aa: CASSQEALGRENYGYTF
d_gene: NA
abundance: NA
j_gene: TRBJ1-2
v_gene: TRBV4-3

CDR3nt: TGTGCCAGCAGTGAATTCCCAGAGAACACTGAAGCTTTCTTT
CDR3aa: CASSEFPENTEAFF
d_gene: NA
abundance: many
j_gene: TRBJ1-1
v_gene: TRBV2

CDR3nt: TGTGCCAGCAGCCCAGGACTAGTCAATGAGCAGTTCTTC
CDR3aa: CASSPGLVNEQFF
d_gene: TRBD2
abundance: many
j_gene: TRBJ2-1
v_gene: TRBV7-8

CDR3nt: TGTGCCAGCAGTCTGACAGGGGGTAGGGATCAGCCCCGGCATTTT
CDR3aa: CASSLTGGRDQPRHF
d_gene: TRBD1
abundance: NA
j_gene: TRBJ1-5
v_gene: TRBV5-6

CDR3nt: TGTGCCAGCAGCCAAGGGACACCTAACACTGAAGCTTTCTTT
CDR3aa: CASSQGTPNTEAFF
d_gene: NA
abundance: many
j_gene: TRBJ1-1
v_gene: TRBV4-2

CDR3nt: TGTGCCAGCATGGAGAACCTTAGCAATCAGCCCCAGCATTTT
CDR3aa: CASMENLSNQPQHF
d_gene: NA
abundance: many
j_gene: TRBJ1-5
v_gene: TRBV2

CDR3nt: TGTGCCAGCATGAACGGACAGGGGAGGACTGAAGCTTTCTTT
CDR3aa: CASMNGQGRTEAFF
d_gene: TRBD1
abundance: many
j_gene: TRBJ1-1
v_gene: TRBV2

CDR3nt: TGCGCCAGCAGTGACGACGTGGGGCGGACCGGGGAGCTGTTTTTT
CDR3aa: CASSDDVGRTGELFF
d_gene: NA
abundance: many
j_gene: TRBJ2-2
v_gene: TRBV23-1

CDR3nt: TGTGCCAGCAGCTTAGGTAGCGGGTCCCAAGAGACCCAGTACTTC
CDR3aa: CASSLGSGSQETQYF
d_gene: TRBD2
abundance: few
j_gene: TRBJ2-5
v_gene: TRBV7-9

CDR3nt: TGTGCCAGTGGATCAGACAGGGGACCTACTACTGAAGCTTTCTTT
CDR3aa: CASGSDRGPTTEAFF
d_gene: TRBD1
abundance: NA
j_gene: TRBJ1-1
v_gene: TRBV19

CDR3nt: TGTGCCAGCAGGCCCAGGGTTTTATACGATGAGCAGTTCTTC
CDR3aa: CASRPRVLYDEQFF
d_gene: NA
abundance: NA
j_gene: TRBJ2-1
v_gene: TRBV28

CDR3nt: TGTGCCAGCAGTTTATTTCGCCAGCGAATGGTCGCAGATACGCAGTATTTT
CDR3aa: CASSLFRQRMVADTQYF
d_gene: NA
abundance: NA
j_gene: TRBJ2-3
v_gene: TRBV28

CDR3nt: TGTGCCAGCAGTTTGTCGCCCACAGGGTCCGAGCAGTACTTC
CDR3aa: CASSLSPTGSEQYF
d_gene: NA
abundance: many
j_gene: TRBJ2-7
v_gene: TRBV27

CDR3nt: TGTGCCTGGAAAGGAGGGGGCACTGAAGCTTTCTTT
CDR3aa: CAWKGGGTEAFF
d_gene: NA
abundance: many
j_gene: TRBJ1-1
v_gene: TRBV30

CDR3nt: TGTGCCACCTCTACAGGACTAGACGATAGCACAGATACGCAGTATTTT
CDR3aa: CATSTGLDDSTDTQYF
d_gene: TRBD2
abundance: few
j_gene: TRBJ2-3
v_gene: TRBV24-1

CDR3nt: TGTGCCTGGACCGTCTCAGGGGAGACCCAGTACTTC
CDR3aa: CAWTVSGETQYF
d_gene: NA
abundance: many
j_gene: TRBJ2-5
v_gene: TRBV30

CDR3nt: TGTGCCAGCAGCCCCCCGACAGGGGGCGCGGGAGAGCAGTACTTC
CDR3aa: CASSPPTGGAGEQYF
d_gene: TRBD1
abundance: NA
j_gene: TRBJ2-7
v_gene: TRBV7-9

CDR3nt: TGTGCCAGCAGCCAAGGCCGGGACAGGGAGACCACCGGGGAGCTGTTTTTT
CDR3aa: CASSQGRDRETTGELFF
d_gene: TRBD1
abundance: many
j_gene: TRBJ2-2
v_gene: TRBV14

CDR3nt: TGTGCCAGCAGTTTCGTCCCCCGGGACAGGAGGAATAATGAAAAACTGTTTTTT
CDR3aa: CASSFVPRDRRNNEKLFF
d_gene: TRBD1
abundance: many
j_gene: TRBJ1-4
v_gene: TRBV27

CDR3nt: TGCGCCAGCAGCCAAGATCGACAGGGGTCCGGCACAGATACGCAGTATTTT
CDR3aa: CASSQDRQGSGTDTQYF
d_gene: TRBD1
abundance: many
j_gene: TRBJ2-3
v_gene: TRBV4-3

CDR3nt: TGTGTCGATATTGAGGATGAGCAGTTCTTC
CDR3aa: CVDIEDEQFF
d_gene: NA
abundance: NA
j_gene: TRBJ2-1
v_gene: TRBV12-3/TRBV12-4

CDR3nt: TGTGCCAGCAGCTCAGGGGTCGGACGCTACGAGCAGTACTTC
CDR3aa: CASSSGVGRYEQYF
d_gene: NA
abundance: many
j_gene: TRBJ2-7
v_gene: TRBV5-6

CDR3nt: TGTGCCAGCAGATCGACTAGCGGGGGGGTTGAGACCCAGTACTTC
CDR3aa: CASRSTSGGVETQYF
d_gene: TRBD2
abundance: many
j_gene: TRBJ2-5
v_gene: TRBV6-1

CDR3nt: TGTGCCAGCAGTTTTAGGCTAGCGGGAGTTGAGCAGTTCTTC
CDR3aa: CASSFRLAGVEQFF
d_gene: TRBD2
abundance: many
j_gene: TRBJ2-1
v_gene: TRBV12-3/TRBV12-4

CDR3nt: TGTGCCAGCAGTGTAGGACAGGGAGGATCACCCCTCCACTTT
CDR3aa: CASSVGQGGSPLHF
d_gene: TRBD1
abundance: few
j_gene: TRBJ1-6
v_gene: TRBV25-1

CDR3nt: TGTGCCAGCAGCTTGGGTGGCAGCAGTGGTGAAAAACTGTTTTTT
CDR3aa: CASSLGGSSGEKLFF
d_gene: NA
abundance: once
j_gene: TRBJ1-4
v_gene: TRBV5-3

CDR3nt: TGTGCCACCGGTGGGAGATGGCAAGAGACCCAGTACTTC
CDR3aa: CATGGRWQETQYF
d_gene: NA
abundance: NA
j_gene: TRBJ2-5
v_gene: TRBV6-2/TRBV6-3

CDR3nt: TGTGCCAGCTCACCCGAAGACTATCCTTATACGCAGTATTTT
CDR3aa: CASSPEDYPYTQYF
d_gene: NA
abundance: many
j_gene: TRBJ2-3
v_gene: TRBV18

CDR3nt: TGTGCCAGTATCGACCGGGCAGGGACAAACACTGAAGCTTTCTTT
CDR3aa: CASIDRAGTNTEAFF
d_gene: NA
abundance: many
j_gene: TRBJ1-1
v_gene: TRBV19

CDR3nt: TGTGCCAGCAGTCCTTGGGGAGGGACCACCGGGGACACCATATATTTT
CDR3aa: CASSPWGGTTGDTIYF
d_gene: NA
abundance: NA
j_gene: TRBJ1-3
v_gene: TRBV28

CDR3nt: TGTGCCAGCAGCTTAGGCCCTGGAGCTGAAGCTTTCTTT
CDR3aa: CASSLGPGAEAFF
d_gene: NA
abundance: many
j_gene: TRBJ1-1
v_gene: TRBV7-9

CDR3nt: TGTGCCAGCAGCTCGGGACCCGGGGCTACCATGAACACCGGGGAGCTGTTTTTT
CDR3aa: CASSSGPGATMNTGELFF
d_gene: NA
abundance: NA
j_gene: TRBJ2-2
v_gene: TRBV13

CDR3nt: TGTGCCAGTAGTTGGGCGACCCGAGGCCACATTGAGCAGTTCTTC
CDR3aa: CASSWATRGHIEQFF
d_gene: NA
abundance: NA
j_gene: TRBJ2-1
v_gene: TRBV19

CDR3nt: TGTGCCAGCAGCTTGTCCCTTTCGCGTCAGGGGTCAAATGAGCAGTTCTTC
CDR3aa: CASSLSLSRQGSNEQFF
d_gene: NA
abundance: many
j_gene: TRBJ2-1
v_gene: TRBV7-9

CDR3nt: TGTGCCAGCAGCGTAACGCTAGCGGGAAACACAGATACGCAGTATTTT
CDR3aa: CASSVTLAGNTDTQYF
d_gene: TRBD2
abundance: few
j_gene: TRBJ2-3
v_gene: TRBV9

CDR3nt: TGTGCCAGCAGTTCCGGACAGGCTAGGTCCTACGAGCAGTACTTC
CDR3aa: CASSSGQARSYEQYF
d_gene: TRBD1
abundance: many
j_gene: TRBJ2-7
v_gene: TRBV6-5

CDR3nt: TGTGCCAGCAGCTCCTCCCCGGCGGCACGTACGCAGTATTTT
CDR3aa: CASSSSPAARTQYF
d_gene: NA
abundance: many
j_gene: TRBJ2-3
v_gene: TRBV5-6

CDR3nt: TGTGCCAGCAGCTTGAGTCTAGCGGGGAGCACAGATACGCAGTATTTT
CDR3aa: CASSLSLAGSTDTQYF
d_gene: TRBD2
abundance: many
j_gene: TRBJ2-3
v_gene: TRBV5-6

CDR3nt: TGTGCCAGCAGTGGGGGACAGAATCTCTACGAGCAGTACTTC
CDR3aa: CASSGGQNLYEQYF
d_gene: TRBD1
abundance: few
j_gene: TRBJ2-7
v_gene: TRBV25-1

CDR3nt: TGTGCCAGCAGCAAAGCGCCCAAACCGATAAGGGAGAATGAAAACGCAACTAATGAAAAACTGTTTTTT
CDR3aa: CASSKAPKPIRENENATNEKLFF
d_gene: NA
abundance: few
j_gene: TRBJ1-4
v_gene: TRBV21-1

CDR3nt: TGTGCCAGCAGCTTAGCGGGACAGTTCCAACGGACCCAGTACTTC
CDR3aa: CASSLAGQFQRTQYF
d_gene: TRBD1
abundance: many
j_gene: TRBJ2-5
v_gene: TRBV7-9

CDR3nt: TGTGCTCCGGCGGCGGGATGGGGGGTTGGAGATACGCAGTATTTT
CDR3aa: CAPAAGWGVGDTQYF
d_gene: NA
abundance: NA
j_gene: TRBJ2-3
v_gene: TRBV28

CDR3nt: TGCAGCGTTGTCTCGGGGTGGGAGCAGTACTTC
CDR3aa: CSVVSGWEQYF
d_gene: NA
abundance: NA
j_gene: TRBJ2-7
v_gene: TRBV29-1

CDR3nt: TGTGCCAGCAGCTTGGGACAACGCTACGAGCAGTACTTC
CDR3aa: CASSLGQRYEQYF
d_gene: NA
abundance: many
j_gene: TRBJ2-7
v_gene: TRBV5-1

CDR3nt: TGCGCCAGCAGCCCCACCGAGGTCCCGAGGGCAGATACGCAGTATTTT
CDR3aa: CASSPTEVPRADTQYF
d_gene: NA
abundance: many
j_gene: TRBJ2-3
v_gene: TRBV4-3

CDR3nt: TGTGCCAGCAGCTCGCCGGGAGTTCACAATGAGCAGTTCTTC
CDR3aa: CASSSPGVHNEQFF
d_gene: NA
abundance: NA
j_gene: TRBJ2-1
v_gene: TRBV11-3